This T cell receptor (beta chain) was documented in a study of T cell repertoires in cytomegalovirus infection. Study-wide results and caveats: HLA-C-restricted, CMV-specific TCR beta clonotypes were dominant ex vivo.

As for this clonotype: Its matching antigen is unknown.

V lost 1 base, J lost 3 bases, and 10 bases lay in between. The CDR3 is 15 amino acids. Germline loops: CDR1 MNHEY, CDR2 SMNVEV (reference sequence). Via MiXCR, TCRdb re-called the reads, giving one row per CDR3 protein. This repertoire shows just over 300,000 distinct CDR3 sequences, 17% found once; its top ten account for around 11%. The sample consisted of PBMCs. This sequence was found in a human donor in good health (CMV status not recorded). Some clones in this sample may be carry-over from other donors' samples. The chain combines TRBV27 with TRBJ2-1, with a possible D match to TRBD1 (6 bases). The CDR3 coding sequence is TGTGCCAGCAGTTTATTGACAGGATACTACAATGAGCAGTTCTTC. Encoded protein: CASSLLTGYYNEQFF.